This T cell receptor beta chain was captured by sequencing in a study of shared clonotypes between healthy human individuals. Overall study findings and caveats: With a handful of donors compared, 4.5% to 6.5% of naive CD4 clonotypes were shared. Researchers sampled blood only, noting tissue repertoires likely differ.

About this clone: Its matching antigen is unknown.

Each subset's genomic DNA was shared equally among a number of immunoSEQ plates. Assay used: immunoSEQ multiplex PCR; TCRdb lists only in-frame clones, some missing. The table has about 380,000 clones, about 96% seen once. This receptor was taken from a man between 25 and 39 years old in good health. The sequencing sample was made of memory CD8+ T cells sorted from blood. Subset meaning: CD45RO+ cells pooled with CCR7-negative TemRA cells.

The CDR3 protein is CATTWDRWTDTQYF. CDR3 bases: TGTGCCACCACCTGGGACAGGTGGACAGATACGCAGTATTTT. The chain employs TRBV15 and TRBJ2-3; 8 bases fit TRBD1. Trimming at V came to 7 bases and at J to 3 bases, leaving 6 bases not matched to a gene. The CDR3 covers 14 residues. Germline-derived CDR1 and CDR2 are LNHNV and YYDKDF (reference sequence).